The 20 T cell receptor beta chains presented below share a single source sample, sequenced in a study of T cell changes during pregnancy in multiple sclerosis. Profiling relied on immunoSEQ multiplex PCR, and the TCRdb table lists in-frame clones only, not all of them. The sample includes more than 60,000 clones, more than 85% of them seen just once. The sample here was peripheral blood, taken in the second trimester of pregnancy. These receptors were taken from a female donor with multiple sclerosis, enrolled in a pregnancy study.

The chain uses TRBV2 and TRBJ1-6; 7 positions match TRBD1. J gave up 9 bases and V 3 bases, and 8 bases lay outside the gene matches. CDR3 size: 15 residues. Germline CDR1 is SNHLY and CDR2 is FYNNEI. The CDR3: CASSDLGTVGSPLHF. The CDR3 DNA follows: TGTGCCAGCAGTGATCTCGGGACAGTAGGTTCACCCCTCCACTTT. The variable domain in full, with the rest retrieved from reference TRBV2 and TRBJ1-6, is EPEVTQTPSHQVTQMGQEVILRCVPISNHLYFYWYRQILGQKVEFLVSFYNNEISEKSEIFDDQFSVERPDGSNFTLKIRSTKLEDSAMYFCASSDLGTVGSPLHFGNGTRLTVT.

The genes are TRBV4-1 and TRBJ2-2; D perhaps matches TRBD2 (5 bases). The germline V gene encodes CDR1 MGHRA and CDR2 YSYEKL. The CDR3 has 12 amino acids. Trimming shortened V by 4 bases and J by 8 bases, and 8 bases separated the two germline ends. The CDR3 loop reads CASSLGLGELFF. The CDR3 DNA reads as TGCGCCAGCAGCCTAGGACTGGGGGAGCTGTTTTTT.

The chain carries TRBV29-1 and TRBJ2-5; maybe TRBD1 (5 bases). V gave up 4 bases and J gave up 5 bases, with 8 bases separating them. There are 11 residues in the CDR3. Germline-derived CDR1 and CDR2 are SQVTM and ANQGSEA. The CDR3 nucleotides are TGCAGCGTTGGTTGGGGCGAGACCCAGTACTTC. Encoded protein: CSVGWGETQYF.

The chain couples TRBV10-3 to TRBJ1-1; D remains unclear. V was clipped by 3 bases and J by 2 bases, with 7 bases between them. The CDR3 runs to 13 residues. Germline V gene sequence: CDR1 ENHRY, CDR2 SYGVKD. CDR3 coding DNA: TGTGCCATCAGTGATAGTACTAACACTGAAGCTTTCTTT. Translation gives CAISDSTNTEAFF.

As for this clone: An end of the junction differs from the germline gene, which may be a read error. V usage is TRBV13 and J usage is TRBJ1-1; a weak D match, TRBD1 (6 bases). Germline V gives CDR1 PRHDT, CDR2 FYEKMQ (reference sequence). The CDR3 spans 14 residues. In nucleotides, the CDR3 is TGTGCCAGCAGCTTACAGGGGACCAACAGTGAAGCTTTCTTT. This translates into CASSLQGTNSEAFF.

The rearrangement joins TRBV19 to TRBJ1-2, with a tentative D call TRBD1 (6 bases). Looked up from germline, CDR1 is LNHDA and CDR2 is SQIVND (reference sequence). The CDR3 runs to 14 residues. The V and J ends lost 4 bases and 4 bases respectively, with 13 bases between them. CDR3 DNA: TGTGCCAGTAGTACCACAGGGATTCCCTATGGCTACACCTTC. Protein product: CASSTTGIPYGYTF. The full variable domain, in which reference TRBV19 and TRBJ1-2 provide the parts outside the CDR3, is DGGITQSPKYLFRKEGQNVTLSCEQNLNHDAMYWYRQDPGQGLRLIYYSQIVNDFQKGDIAEGYSVSREKKESFPLTVTSAQKNPTAFYLCASSTTGIPYGYTFGSGTRLTVV.

The chain links TRBV10-2 to TRBJ2-1, with 10 bases matching TRBD1. Germline V gene lookup returns CDR1 WSHSY and CDR2 SAAADI. The CDR3 is made up of 15 amino acids. The V and J ends lost 10 bases and 4 bases, in that order; junction bases with no gene match: 10. The CDR3 sequence is CAIRQGASIYNEQFF. CDR3 nucleotide sequence: TGCGCCATCCGACAGGGGGCTAGTATTTACAATGAGCAGTTCTTC.

The rearrangement joins TRBV6-5 to TRBJ2-3; D is perhaps TRBD2 (6 bases). V was pared by 5 bases and J by 2 bases, with 11 bases between. The CDR3 consists of 14 residues. Germline V gives CDR1 MNHEY, CDR2 SVGAGI. The CDR3 protein is CASSPRGITDTQYF. Written as DNA, the CDR3 is TGTGCCAGCAGTCCCCGGGGGATCACAGATACGCAGTATTTT.

The J gene is TRBJ1-4, the V gene TRBV27; 7 bases line up with TRBD1. Unmatched junction bases numbered 8, after V lost 2 bases and J lost 5 bases. Germline V gives CDR1 MNHEY, CDR2 SMNVEV (reference sequence). This CDR3 has 16 amino acids. CDR3 sequence: CASSLKGDSRNEKLFF. The CDR3 region has the DNA TGTGCCAGCAGTTTAAAGGGGGACAGCAGGAATGAAAAACTGTTTTTT.

The rearrangement links TRBV5-6 to TRBJ2-7; TRBD1 aligns across 7 bases. Germline V gene sequence: CDR1 SGHDT, CDR2 YYEEEE. This CDR3 region has 13 residues. V was clipped by 4 bases and J by 9 bases; unmatched bases: 10. The CDR3 nucleotides are TGTGCCAGCAGCCGGAGGACAGGCTTGGGGCAGTACTTC. Translation gives CASSRRTGLGQYF.

The chain couples TRBV7-6 to TRBJ1-1; 7 nucleotides align to TRBD1. This CDR3 region has 12 residues. The germline CDR1 and CDR2 sequences are SGHVS and FNYEAQ. Unmatched junction bases numbered 4, after V lost 5 bases and J lost 7 bases. CDR3 region: CASSGNRGEAFF. The CDR3 nucleotides are TGTGCCAGCAGCGGAAACAGGGGTGAAGCTTTCTTT.

V and J are TRBV13 and TRBJ2-3; 8 bases line up with TRBD2. Germline lookup yields CDR1 PRHDT and CDR2 FYEKMQ (reference sequence). J gave up 4 bases and V 3 bases, and 3 bases lay outside the gene matches. This CDR3 is built from 14 residues. CDR3 bases: TGTGCCAGCAGCTTGCGGGGGGAGGCAGATACGCAGTATTTT. It is translated as CASSLRGEADTQYF.

This rearrangement joins TRBV19 to TRBJ2-2; 7 nucleotides align to TRBD1. J lost 7 bases, V lost 10 bases, and 15 bases had no gene match. The germline CDR1 and CDR2 sequences are LNHDA and SQIVND (reference sequence). The CDR3 runs 15 residues. CDR3 loop: CATRRTTGFIGELFF. In nucleotides, the CDR3 is TGTGCCACCCGGAGAACGACAGGGTTTATCGGGGAGCTGTTTTTT.

The chain has TRBV6-1 and TRBJ2-1, with 9 bases identical to TRBD1. The CDR3 is made up of 16 amino acids. The germline V gene has CDR1 MNHNS and CDR2 SASEGT. With 4 bases clipped from V and 6 bases from J, the junction kept 10 bases outside the gene matches. The CDR3 spells CASSGDGTGSFNEQFF. The CDR3 DNA reads TGTGCCAGCAGTGGGGACGGGACAGGGTCTTTCAATGAGCAGTTCTTC.

This chain connects TRBV5-1 to TRBJ2-2; TRBD1 agrees at 11 bases. The CDR3 is 15 amino acids. V gave up 4 bases and J gave up 5 bases; unmatched junction bases: 4. The V gene's germline CDR1 is SGHRS and CDR2 YFSETQ. In DNA, the CDR3 is TGCGCCAGCAGCCCGGGACAGGGGGTGACCGGGGAGCTGTTTTTT. Residues: CASSPGQGVTGELFF. Using reference TRBV5-1 and TRBJ2-2 for the parts outside the CDR3, the full variable domain is KAGVTQTPRYLIKTRGQQVTLSCSPISGHRSVSWYQQTPGQGLQFLFEYFSETQRNKGNFPGRFSGRQFSNSRSEMNVSTLELGDSALYLCASSPGQGVTGELFFGEGSRLTVL.

The V and J genes are TRBV19 and TRBJ1-4, with D perhaps matching TRBD1 (6 bases). The germline V and J ends were trimmed by 7 bases and 4 bases, with 10 bases remaining between them. The CDR3 loop spans 13 amino acids. Germline V gene sequence: CDR1 LNHDA, CDR2 SQIVND (reference sequence). In DNA, the CDR3 is TGTGCCAGTAAGGACAGTCATAATGAAAAACTGTTTTTT. Encoded protein: CASKDSHNEKLFF.

V and J are TRBV4-3 and TRBJ1-2, with D unclear. Germline V gene lookup returns CDR1 LGHNA and CDR2 YSLEER. The V end was cut by 0 bases, the J end by 5 bases, with 16 bases between. This CDR3 has 16 residues. DNA for the CDR3: TGCGCCAGCAGCCAAGAAAGGTCCAGAGGATTATATGGCTACACCTTC. Its protein is CASSQERSRGLYGYTF.

The chain combines TRBV7-9 with TRBJ1-2; 9 bases align to TRBD1. Germline CDR1 SEHNR, CDR2 FQNEAQ (reference sequence). This CDR3 is 14 amino acids long. The ends lost 6 bases at V and 8 bases at J; junction bases unmatched: 10. CDR3 DNA sequence: TGTGCCAGCAGGCAAACAGGGGGCTCGAGGGGCTACACCTTC. This encodes CASRQTGGSRGYTF.

The rearrangement links TRBV7-7 to TRBJ2-5; TRBD2 agrees at 12 bases. CDR1 is SSHAT and CDR2 is FNYEAQ in the germline V gene (reference sequence). CDR3 size: 18 residues. The J segment lost 4 bases and the V segment lost 1 base, leaving 10 bases of the junction unmatched. CDR3: CASSLDGTSGYGGETQYF. The CDR3 nucleotides read TGTGCCAGCAGCTTAGACGGGACTAGCGGGTACGGGGGAGAGACCCAGTACTTC. The full variable domain, completed using reference TRBV7-7 and TRBJ2-5, is GAGVSQSPRYKVTKRGQDVTLRCDPISSHATLYWYQQALGQGPEFLTYFNYEAQPDKSGLPSDRFSAERPEGSISTLTIQRTEQRDSAMYRCASSLDGTSGYGGETQYFGPGTRLLVL.

The rearrangement joins TRBV19 to TRBJ2-2; 7 bases are a match to TRBD2. CDR1 and CDR2 (germline): LNHDA, SQIVND (reference sequence). V shed 6 bases, J shed 6 bases, and the junction held 7 bases outside the gene matches. The CDR3 sequence is 14 residues long. CDR3 region: CASSYERGAGELFF. The DNA for the CDR3 is TGTGCCAGTAGCTACGAGCGGGGCGCCGGGGAGCTGTTTTTT.